This T cell receptor (beta chain) was profiled in a study of radiation and T cells in renal cell carcinoma (dated by TCRdb to about 2020). With regard to the full study: A total of 53 samples underwent TCR beta sequencing, made up of around 26 tumors and roughly 27 peripheral blood samples. The last blood draw occurred 4 weeks after radiation, at the same time as nephrectomy. A total of 4 million to 5 million unique CDR3 nucleotide sequences, encoding fewer than 3,000,000 unique CDR3 amino acid sequences, were found across all 53 samples.

TCR beta libraries were generated from genomic DNA with the immunoSEQ kit, following the manufacturer's recommendations. To prepare libraries, a first multiplex PCR with proprietary primers was run, followed by a second PCR that added unique barcodes, and a bead cleanup was done after each round. Each sample batch included a kit-provided positive control reaction and a negative control reaction. The final libraries underwent checking on an Agilent 4200 TapeStation D1000 ScreenTape, volumetric pooling, and quantification by qPCR. An Illumina NextSeq500 fitted with a MidOutput 150-cycle cartridge performed the sequencing, running 156 Read1 cycles and 15 Index1 cycles with the kit's custom primers. The pooled library was loaded at roughly 0.9 pM with approximately 20% PhiX control spiked in. Concerning the study's data processing: Vendor-processed data were analyzed in R, and a clonotype was defined as all T cells sharing the same CDR3 nucleotide sequence. In the clone abundance analyses, frequencies in each sample were normalized to that sample's 10,000 most abundant clones. Before analysis, public T cell clones were removed, and these numbered fewer than six per sample on average. Tumor-enriched clonotypes and baseline blood-enriched clonotypes were defined as those with an abundance difference of at least 32-fold between compartments. A beta-binomial differential abundance model was applied to find clonotypes that expanded or contracted between blood time points. Similarity between tumor and blood repertoires was quantified using the Baroni-Urbani and Buser coefficient, and groups were compared with two-tailed Wilcoxon tests in R. TCRdb took this table from immuneACCESS and kept in-frame rearrangements with V and J called. Such tables lack part of the clones; where checked against another copy, unresolved V genes explain under half of the gap, and the rest is unexplained. V and J calls and clone size are copied from that table; D and trimming were computed from the DNA. The sample includes some 78,000 clones, with 70% to 90% observed a single time. About 6% of the sample rests with the top ten.

Reading the germline V gene gives CDR1 SGHTA and CDR2 FQGNSA. The CDR3 holds 14 amino acids from the cysteine to the phenylalanine. Just the 42-base CDR3 DNA is kept, in frame starting at base 1. V loses 5 bases at its end and J loses 4 bases; junction bases beyond the gene matches: 4. The time point label on this specimen signifies: blood 4 weeks post-SBRT, at nephrectomy. Per the publication, the treatment or condition label means: 15 Gy SBRT to primary tumor, nephrectomy 4 weeks later. The samples were obtained from a clinical trial, where primary renal cell carcinomas were treated with 15 Gy stereotactic body radiation therapy and then removed by nephrectomy 4 weeks afterward. To follow tumor-enriched clonotypes, peripheral blood was collected serially from radiation-treated patients at baseline and again at 2 weeks and 4 weeks after SBRT. Every patient had renal cell carcinoma of clear cell pathology. The QIAamp DNA Blood Mini Kit (Qiagen) was used to prepare genomic DNA for TCR sequencing. Only samples passing all quality control checks were included in the analyses.

Results and caveats for the whole study, not just this receptor: No pretreatment tumor biopsies were available, so the baseline intratumoral presence of clonotypes could not be determined. An increase in top tumor clonotypes in blood was observed from baseline to 2 weeks post-radiation, followed by contraction by 4 weeks, which was taken to suggest transient expansion of tumor-resident clones. Blood repertoire dynamics were not followed beyond 4 weeks after treatment. With a single-armed trial design, the study had no way to address how radiation dose or scheduling affects the TCR repertoire.

A remark on this clone: The antigen this receptor binds is unknown. No base quality information exists; no much larger clone differs at one position.

The clonotype comes from a woman in her 70s with renal cell carcinoma. Source: blood, taken from a patient whose treatment included radiotherapy and nephrectomy. The V and J genes are TRBV7-2 and TRBJ2-2, with 7 central nucleotides matching TRBD2. The DNA is TGTGCCAGCAGCGCCGGGGGGAGCACCGGGGAGCTGTTTTTT. This sequence encodes CASSAGGSTGELFF. Here the CDR3 is joined to the reference TRBV7-2 and TRBJ2-2 genes, and the full variable domain is: GAGVSQSPSNKVTEKGKDVELRCDPISGHTALYWYRQSLGQGLEFLIYFQGNSAPDKSGLPSDRFSAERTGGSVSTLTIQRTQQEDSAVYLCASSAGGSTGELFFGEGSRLTVL.